This T cell receptor beta chain is drawn from a study of CD8 T cells in Susac syndrome (dated by TCRdb to the late 2010s). Regarding the research as a whole: Whether CD8+ T cell activation and differentiation in Susac syndrome was antigen driven was tested using repertoire sequencing. Overall study outcomes, separate from this receptor: The number of individuals in the TCR sequencing and HLA analysis was recognized as being relatively small.

CDR1 and CDR2 are read off the germline V gene (reference sequence) as LNHDA and SQIVND. V is reduced by 1 base and J by 13 bases, leaving a spacing of 10 bases between them. From the cysteine up to the phenylalanine, the CDR3 has a length of 11 residues. Here the CDR3 DNA is all that survives: 33 bases in frame from base 1. Only one count was recorded for this clonotype. Its antigen is still unknown. Base qualities are not at hand, and no much larger clone is one base apart. One read yields weak evidence. Peripheral blood CD8+ and CD4+ T cells from healthy donors, Susac syndrome patients and multiple sclerosis patients were profiled using high-throughput TCR beta sequencing. The multiple sclerosis controls were treatment-naive patients who had stable or active relapsing-remitting disease and met the revised McDonald criteria. Bulk CD8+ and CD4+ T cells were purified by magnetic negative isolation, while CD8+ TEMRA cells were enriched using FACS. Blood was drawn into EDTA tubes, processed within 24 hours, and PBMCs were isolated by density gradient centrifugation. PBMCs destined for TCR sequencing were cryopreserved in liquid nitrogen and later thawed in a 37 °C water bath. A purity of at least 90% was achieved for sorted or isolated CD4+, CD8+ and CD8+ TEMRA cells.

RNA was extracted with the RNeasy kit and 0.5 to 1 ug was reverse transcribed using random hexamers. The immunoSEQ multiplex PCR assay, which covers 54 Vbeta and 13 Jbeta segments, was used to amplify TCR beta CDR3 regions. Bias from PCR amplification was corrected by using a synthetic template baseline for primer optimization and for computational correction. The original pipeline was this. Only productive sequences were kept, with reads annotated to V, D and J genes according to IMGT and analyzed in immunoSEQ Analyzer. Clonality was computed as one minus Shannon entropy normalized by log2 of the number of productive unique sequences. For each patient and control, public and private clones were evaluated within the 100 most prevalent clones. Susac-specific clones were defined as absent from healthy and MS cohorts, 850 to 1,300 published viral clones and other ImmuneACCESS disease sequences. TCRdb trimmed the raw reads at Q25, called clones with MiXCR and kept productive beta chains. Rows with one shared CDR3 protein collapse into an entry with the most common genes and DNA. TCRdb's processing, not the authors', yielded these V and J calls. The sample contains around 71,000 distinct CDR3 sequences, over 95% of them found a single time. In total, the top ten clones hold 0.09% to 0.13% of the sample.

Recombination connected TRBV19 to TRBJ2-5; the D region may be TRBD1 or TRBD2, each matching 6 bases equally. The specimen sequenced was CD4+ T cells from PBMCs. The receptor was derived from a human donor with multiple sclerosis. CDR3 sequence: CASSIGGAPYF. The sequenced DNA is TGTGCCAGTAGTATAGGGGGGGCTCCGTACTTC.